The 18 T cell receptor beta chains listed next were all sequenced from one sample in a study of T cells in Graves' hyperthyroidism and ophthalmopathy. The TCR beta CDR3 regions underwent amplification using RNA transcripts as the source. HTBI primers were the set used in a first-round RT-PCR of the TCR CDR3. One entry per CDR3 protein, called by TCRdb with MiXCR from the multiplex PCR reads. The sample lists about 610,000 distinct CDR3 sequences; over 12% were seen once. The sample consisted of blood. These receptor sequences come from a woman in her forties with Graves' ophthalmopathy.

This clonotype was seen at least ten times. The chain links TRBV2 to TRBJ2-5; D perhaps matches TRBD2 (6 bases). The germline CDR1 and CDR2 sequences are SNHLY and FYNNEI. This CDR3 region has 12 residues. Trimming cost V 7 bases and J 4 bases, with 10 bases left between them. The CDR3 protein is CASMGGGETQYF. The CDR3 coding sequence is TGTGCCAGCATGGGGGGAGGAGAGACCCAGTACTTC. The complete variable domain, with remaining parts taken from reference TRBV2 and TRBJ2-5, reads EPEVTQTPSHQVTQMGQEVILRCVPISNHLYFYWYRQILGQKVEFLVSFYNNEISEKSEIFDDQFSVERPDGSNFTLKIRSTKLEDSAMYFCASMGGGETQYFGPGTRLLVL.

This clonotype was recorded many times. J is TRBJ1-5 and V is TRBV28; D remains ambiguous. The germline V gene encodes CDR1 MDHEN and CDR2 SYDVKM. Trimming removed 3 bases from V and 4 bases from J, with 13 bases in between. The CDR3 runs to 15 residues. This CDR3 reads CASSFTATSNQPQHF. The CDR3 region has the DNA TGTGCCAGCAGTTTCACAGCCACTTCTAATCAGCCCCAGCATTTT.

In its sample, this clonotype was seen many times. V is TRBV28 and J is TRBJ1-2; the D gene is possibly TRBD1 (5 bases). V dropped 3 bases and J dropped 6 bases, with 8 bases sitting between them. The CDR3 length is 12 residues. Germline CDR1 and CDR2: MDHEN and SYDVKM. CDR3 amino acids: CASSFGTHGYTF. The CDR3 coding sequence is TGTGCCAGCAGTTTCGGGACCCATGGCTACACCTTC.

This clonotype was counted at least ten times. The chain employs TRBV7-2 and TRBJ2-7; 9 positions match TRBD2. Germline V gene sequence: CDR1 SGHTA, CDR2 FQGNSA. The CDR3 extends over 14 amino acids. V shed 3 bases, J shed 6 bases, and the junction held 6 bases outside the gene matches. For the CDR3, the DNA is TGTGCCAGCAGCTTTAGCGGGAGTCGGGTCGAGCAGTACTTC. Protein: CASSFSGSRVEQYF.

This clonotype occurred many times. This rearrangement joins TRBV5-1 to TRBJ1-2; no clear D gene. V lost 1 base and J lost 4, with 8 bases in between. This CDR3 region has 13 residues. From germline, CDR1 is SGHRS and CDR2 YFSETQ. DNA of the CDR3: TGCGCCAGCAGCTTGCAGGCCAGCTATGGCTACACCTTC. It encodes CASSLQASYGYTF.

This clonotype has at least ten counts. The CDR3 spells CASRVRTQETQYF. For the CDR3, the DNA is TGTGCCAGCAGGGTTCGAACCCAAGAGACCCAGTACTTC. The chain combines TRBV28 with TRBJ2-5; D ambiguous. Trimming removed 6 bases from V and 1 base from J, with 9 bases in between. The CDR3 totals 13 residues. The germline V gene encodes CDR1 MDHEN and CDR2 SYDVKM.

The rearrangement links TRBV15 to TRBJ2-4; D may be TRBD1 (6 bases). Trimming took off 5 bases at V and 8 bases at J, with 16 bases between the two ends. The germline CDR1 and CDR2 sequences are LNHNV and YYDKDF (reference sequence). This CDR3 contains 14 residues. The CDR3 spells CATSFGTLKDIQYF. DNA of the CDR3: TGTGCCACCAGCTTCGGGACATTAAAAGACATTCAGTACTTC.

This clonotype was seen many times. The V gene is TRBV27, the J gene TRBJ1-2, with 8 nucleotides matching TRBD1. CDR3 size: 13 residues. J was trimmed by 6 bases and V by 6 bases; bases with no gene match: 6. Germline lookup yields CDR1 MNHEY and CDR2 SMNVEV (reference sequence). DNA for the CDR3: TGTGCCAGCAGAGGACAGGGTCGAGATGGCTACACCTTC. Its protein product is CASRGQGRDGYTF.

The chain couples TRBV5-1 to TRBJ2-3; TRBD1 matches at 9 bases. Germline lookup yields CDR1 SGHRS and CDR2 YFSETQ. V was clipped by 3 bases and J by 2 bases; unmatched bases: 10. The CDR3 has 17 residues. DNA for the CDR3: TGCGCCAGCAGCTCAATTGGGACAGGGAGTTCCACAGATACGCAGTATTTT. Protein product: CASSSIGTGSSTDTQYF. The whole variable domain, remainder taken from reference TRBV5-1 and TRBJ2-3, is KAGVTQTPRYLIKTRGQQVTLSCSPISGHRSVSWYQQTPGQGLQFLFEYFSETQRNKGNFPGRFSGRQFSNSRSEMNVSTLELGDSALYLCASSSIGTGSSTDTQYFGPGTRLTVL.

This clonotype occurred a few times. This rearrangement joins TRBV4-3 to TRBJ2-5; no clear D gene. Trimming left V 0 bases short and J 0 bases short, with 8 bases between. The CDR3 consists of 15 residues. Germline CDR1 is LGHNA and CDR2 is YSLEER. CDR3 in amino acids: CASSQDWGNQETQYF. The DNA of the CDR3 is TGCGCCAGCAGCCAAGATTGGGGAAACCAAGAGACCCAGTACTTC.

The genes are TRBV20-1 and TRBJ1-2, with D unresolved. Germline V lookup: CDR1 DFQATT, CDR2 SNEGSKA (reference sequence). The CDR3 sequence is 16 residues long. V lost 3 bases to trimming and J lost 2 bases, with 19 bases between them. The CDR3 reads CSASLTGASSNYGYTF. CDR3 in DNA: TGCAGTGCTAGTCTAACGGGCGCCTCCTCCAACTATGGCTACACCTTC.

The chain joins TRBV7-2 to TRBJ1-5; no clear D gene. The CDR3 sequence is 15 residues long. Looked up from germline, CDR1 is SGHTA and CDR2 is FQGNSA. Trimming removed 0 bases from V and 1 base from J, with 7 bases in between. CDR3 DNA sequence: TGTGCCAGCAGCTTAGCGTCAGCCAGCAATCAGCCCCAGCATTTT. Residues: CASSLASASNQPQHF.

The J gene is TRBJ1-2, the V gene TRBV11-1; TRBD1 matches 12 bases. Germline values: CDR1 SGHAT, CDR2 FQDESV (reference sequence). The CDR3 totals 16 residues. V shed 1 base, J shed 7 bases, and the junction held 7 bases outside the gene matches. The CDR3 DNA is TGTGCCAGCAGCTTAGAGCCGGGACAGGGGGCGGCTGGCTACACCTTC. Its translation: CASSLEPGQGAAGYTF.

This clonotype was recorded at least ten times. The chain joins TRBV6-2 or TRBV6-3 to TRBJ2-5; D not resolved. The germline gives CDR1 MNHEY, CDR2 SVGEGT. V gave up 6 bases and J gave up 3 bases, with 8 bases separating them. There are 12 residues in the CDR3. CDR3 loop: CASSKTKETQYF. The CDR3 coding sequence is TGTGCCAGCAGCAAGACCAAAGAGACCCAGTACTTC.

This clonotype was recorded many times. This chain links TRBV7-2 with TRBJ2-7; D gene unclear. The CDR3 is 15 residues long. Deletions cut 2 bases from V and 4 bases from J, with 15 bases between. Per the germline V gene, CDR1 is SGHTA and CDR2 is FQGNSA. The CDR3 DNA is TGTGCCAGCAGCTTAAGTTATGAGACCCCATACGAGCAGTACTTC. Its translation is CASSLSYETPYEQYF.

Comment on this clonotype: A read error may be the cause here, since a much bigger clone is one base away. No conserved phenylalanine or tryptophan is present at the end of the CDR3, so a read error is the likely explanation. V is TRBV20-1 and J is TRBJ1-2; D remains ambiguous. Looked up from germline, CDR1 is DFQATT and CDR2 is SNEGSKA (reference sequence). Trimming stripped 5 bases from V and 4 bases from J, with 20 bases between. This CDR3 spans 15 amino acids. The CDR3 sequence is CSAYLSRPGVYGYTL. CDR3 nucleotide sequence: TGCAGTGCTTACCTATCCAGACCGGGAGTCTATGGCTACACCCTC.

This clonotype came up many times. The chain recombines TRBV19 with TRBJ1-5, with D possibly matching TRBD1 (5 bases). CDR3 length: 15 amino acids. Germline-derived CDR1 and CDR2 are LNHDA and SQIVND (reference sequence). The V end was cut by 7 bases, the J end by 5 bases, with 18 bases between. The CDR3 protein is CASTGVGQEYQPQHF. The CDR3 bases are TGTGCCAGTACGGGCGTGGGGCAGGAATATCAGCCCCAGCATTTT.

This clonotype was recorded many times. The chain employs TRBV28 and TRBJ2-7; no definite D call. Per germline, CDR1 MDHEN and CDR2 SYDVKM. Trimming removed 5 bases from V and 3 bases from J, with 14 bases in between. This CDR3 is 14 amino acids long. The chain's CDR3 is CASSRQLSLYEQYF. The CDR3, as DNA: TGTGCCAGCAGTCGCCAACTTTCCCTCTACGAGCAGTACTTC.